Listed here is a single TCR beta chain. As to time point: peripheral blood 6 weeks after treatment start. These data are taken from a study of PD-L1 blockade in urothelial cancer. About the study: A median blood sample held roughly 150,000 T cells and tens of thousands of unique TCRs.

CDR3 length equals 12 residues. The V gene's germline CDR1 is MDHEN and CDR2 SYDVKM. Trimming removed 6 bases from V and 3 bases from J, with 6 bases in between. Spiking each PCR with synthetic TCR analog templates was performed. Assay: immunoSEQ multiplex PCR; the TCRdb copy retains only in-frame clones and omits some. The data contain 50,000 to 60,000 clones, roughly 91% of them singletons. The sequenced sample was PBMCs, obtained around atezolizumab (anti-PD-L1) treatment. The rearrangement uses TRBV28 and TRBJ1-3; a weak D match, TRBD1 (5 bases). The origin of this receptor is a man between 60 and 75 years old with urothelial cancer. CDR3 region: CASSGGGNTIYF. The CDR3 coding sequence is TGTGCCAGCAGCGGGGGTGGAAACACCATATATTTT. Looking up the rest from reference TRBV28 and TRBJ1-3 gives the full variable domain: DVKVTQSSRYLVKRTGEKVFLECVQDMDHENMFWYRQDPGLGLRLIYFSYDVKMKEKGDIPEGYSVSREKKERFSLILESASTNQTSMYLCASSGGGNTIYFGEGSWLTVV.